Presented here are 30 T cell receptor beta chains from one specimen sequenced in a study of patients and donors after allogeneic stem cell transplantation. TCRdb used MiXCR to reprocess the RT-PCR reads, holding one entry per CDR3 protein. This table has over 150,000 distinct CDR3 sequences, 30% appearing once. The sequenced sample consisted of blood, either unsorted or a sorted T cell fraction (not recorded which). These TCRs come from a human donor who was either an allogeneic HSCT recipient or a stem cell or donor lymphocyte infusion donor (not recorded which). It is not recorded whose cells these are; they may come from a transplant donor.

This clonotype was detected only a few times. The rearrangement uses TRBV20-1 and TRBJ1-1; perhaps TRBD1 as D (6 bases). The germline V gene encodes CDR1 DFQATT and CDR2 SNEGSKA (reference sequence). Trimming removed 5 bases from V and 3 bases from J, with 10 bases in between. This CDR3 is built from 12 residues. The CDR3 reads CSAARGDTEAFF. In DNA, the CDR3 is TGCAGTGCTGCCAGGGGAGACACTGAAGCTTTCTTT.

This clonotype was observed a few times. The chain employs TRBV10-3 and TRBJ2-7; 9 bases line up with TRBD1. Germline values: CDR1 ENHRY, CDR2 SYGVKD. After removal of 5 bases from V and 2 bases from J, the junction contained 4 bases not matched to a gene. The CDR3 consists of 14 residues. In DNA form, the CDR3 reads TGTGCCATCAGTTCCGGGACAGGGACCTACGAGCAGTACTTC. As protein: CAISSGTGTYEQYF.

The CDR3 DNA reads as TGTGCCAGCAGCTTTAGACCCTCGTCTGGAAACACCATATATTTT. Its protein is CASSFRPSSGNTIYF. The chain has TRBV7-9 and TRBJ1-3, with D uncertain. CDR3 length: 15 residues. Trimming took off 3 bases at V and 1 base at J, with 10 bases between the two ends. Looked up from germline, CDR1 is SEHNR and CDR2 is FQNEAQ (reference sequence).

The chain employs TRBV6-2 or TRBV6-3 and TRBJ2-5; D gene ambiguous. This CDR3 is built from 17 residues. From germline, CDR1 is MNHEY and CDR2 SVGEGT. Trimming took 7 bases from V and 2 from J, leaving 23 bases between them. The CDR3 nucleotides are TGTGCCAGCACCCCCAGCCCCTGGACGGCCGATCAAGAGACCCAGTACTTC. Translating it yields CASTPSPWTADQETQYF.

The CDR3 DNA is TGTGCCAGCAGTTACTCGACCCTGGGCAGGACGAACACCGGGGAGCTGTTTTTT. Protein product: CASSYSTLGRTNTGELFF. The V gene is TRBV6-5, the J gene TRBJ2-2; D gene unclear. Germline V gene sequence: CDR1 MNHEY, CDR2 SVGAGI. Trimming removed 0 bases at V and 0 bases at J, with 14 bases between. CDR3 length: 18 amino acids.

This clonotype was detected a few times. The V gene is TRBV4-2, the J gene TRBJ2-1, with 9 bases fitting TRBD2. The germline V gene encodes CDR1 LGHNA and CDR2 YNFKEQ. Trimming at V came to 4 bases and at J to 7 bases, leaving 14 bases not matched to a gene. The CDR3 spans 17 residues. Here the CDR3 DNA reads TGTGCCAGCAGCCGGAGCGGGAGACTAGCGGTTAGGAATGAGCAGTTCTTC. It encodes CASSRSGRLAVRNEQFF.

This clonotype has at least ten counts. CDR3 protein: CASSAFTGQADSPLHF. In DNA, the CDR3 is TGTGCCAGCAGTGCGTTTACTGGACAGGCGGATTCACCCCTCCACTTT. The chain has TRBV25-1 and TRBJ1-6; 7 positions match TRBD1. V lost 4 bases, J lost 8 bases, and 11 bases stayed unmatched. Germline CDR1 is MGHDK and CDR2 is SYGVNS. The CDR3 contains 16 residues.

This clonotype was recorded at least ten times. This chain uses TRBV7-8 with TRBJ1-1; D not resolved. V lost 5 bases to trimming and J lost 4 bases, with 20 bases between them. CDR3 length equals 16 residues. Germline V gene sequence: CDR1 SGHVS, CDR2 FQNEAQ. The CDR3 loop is CASSQVGNPLVTEAFF. The CDR3, as DNA: TGTGCCAGCAGCCAGGTGGGGAACCCTTTGGTCACTGAAGCTTTCTTT.

This clonotype was detected a few times. The chain has TRBV5-1 and TRBJ1-2; no definite D call. The V end lost 3 bases, the J end lost 2 bases, and 20 bases lay between the germline ends. The CDR3 sequence is 17 residues long. In germline, CDR1 is SGHRS, CDR2 YFSETQ. This chain's CDR3 is CASSSITRAYGNYGYTF. CDR3 in DNA: TGCGCCAGCAGCTCCATTACCCGAGCATATGGCAACTATGGCTACACCTTC.

The chain combines TRBV6-5 with TRBJ2-7, with D unclear. V was shortened by 5 bases and J by 0 bases, with 11 bases between the two germline ends. CDR1 MNHEY and CDR2 SVGAGI come from the germline V gene. The CDR3 extends over 14 amino acids. The CDR3 nucleotides read TGTGCCAGCAGTCCTACACGGAACTCCTACGAGCAGTACTTC. Protein sequence: CASSPTRNSYEQYF.

This clonotype occurred a few times. The genes are TRBV6-2 or TRBV6-3 and TRBJ1-2; D call uncertain. Trimming took off 5 bases at V and 7 bases at J, with 11 bases between the two ends. CDR1 is MNHEY, CDR2 SVGEGT, per germline. The CDR3 contains 12 residues. CDR3 DNA: TGTGCCAGCAGTCCGACATATTCTGGCTACACCTTC. Translating gives CASSPTYSGYTF.

The chain links TRBV18 to TRBJ2-7, with a tentative D call TRBD1 (6 bases). V was shortened by 2 bases and J by 3 bases, with 17 bases between the two germline ends. Germline V gene lookup returns CDR1 KGHSH and CDR2 LQKENI. The CDR3 length is 16 residues. CDR3 DNA: TGTGCCAGCTCACCAAGGGCAGGGGCCTCAAACTACGAGCAGTACTTC. It encodes CASSPRAGASNYEQYF.

This clonotype was detected once. The chain joins TRBV6-5 to TRBJ1-2; maybe TRBD1 (5 bases). Between the trimmed V and J ends, which lost 4 bases and 8 bases, there was a span of 14 bases. Germline-derived CDR1 and CDR2 are MNHEY and SVGAGI. CDR3 length: 13 residues. CDR3 nucleotide sequence: TGTGCCAGCAGTTCAGGGCCCTTGGGGGGCTACACCTTC. It yields the protein CASSSGPLGGYTF.

This clonotype is deemed medium-sized. The chain has TRBV20-1 and TRBJ1-5; D perhaps matches TRBD1 (6 bases). Trimming took off 3 bases at V and 2 bases at J, with 14 bases between the two ends. CDR3 size: 15 residues. In germline, CDR1 is DFQATT, CDR2 SNEGSKA (reference sequence). This CDR3 reads CSARVPRGGNQPQHF. CDR3 sequence (DNA): TGCAGTGCTAGGGTCCCCAGGGGCGGCAATCAGCCCCAGCATTTT.

The V gene is TRBV4-3, the J gene TRBJ2-3; D is undetermined. This CDR3 contains 13 residues. The V end lost 1 base, the J end lost 3 bases, and 5 bases lay between the germline ends. Germline loops: CDR1 LGHNA, CDR2 YSLEER. The CDR3 protein is CASSQGTTDTQYF. The CDR3 DNA follows: TGCGCCAGCAGCCAAGGAACTACAGATACGCAGTATTTT.

In its sample, this clonotype was seen many times. The chain is built from TRBV4-1 and TRBJ1-5; D is unresolved. In germline, CDR1 is MGHRA, CDR2 YSYEKL. V was clipped by 0 bases and J by 5 bases, with 5 bases between them. The CDR3 sequence is 13 residues long. CDR3 DNA: TGCGCCAGCAGCCAAGAACGGTATCAGCCCCAGCATTTT. Translation: CASSQERYQPQHF.

The CDR3 nucleotides are TGTGCCACCATGGAGTTAGCCAAAAACATTCAGTACTTC. Amino acids: CATMELAKNIQYF. This rearrangement joins TRBV6-5 to TRBJ2-4; D gene uncertain. Germline V gene lookup returns CDR1 MNHEY and CDR2 SVGAGI. V dropped 10 bases and J dropped 0 bases, with 10 bases sitting between them. The CDR3 sequence is 13 residues long.

This clonotype occurred once. The chain employs TRBV7-9 and TRBJ2-3, with TRBD2 identical over 7 bases. Germline CDR1 reads SEHNR; CDR2 reads FQNEAQ (reference sequence). The J segment lost 2 bases and the V segment lost 5 bases, leaving 7 bases of the junction unmatched. This CDR3 is 15 amino acids long. In DNA form, the CDR3 reads TGTGCCAGCAGCCGACCTAGCGGAGTCACAGATACGCAGTATTTT. Translation gives CASSRPSGVTDTQYF.

This rearrangement joins TRBV6-5 to TRBJ2-2; D is undetermined. This CDR3 comprises 14 residues. With 6 bases removed from V and 0 bases from J, the gap between germline ends came to 8 bases. Germline CDR1 is MNHEY and CDR2 is SVGAGI. The DNA of the CDR3 is TGTGCCAGCAGAAGAAACGCGAACACCGGGGAGCTGTTTTTT. Its translation: CASRRNANTGELFF.

V gene TRBV27 combines with J gene TRBJ2-7, with D maybe TRBD1 (6 bases). CDR1 MNHEY and CDR2 SMNVEV come from the germline V gene (reference sequence). The CDR3 loop spans 15 amino acids. The V gene lost 2 bases and the J gene lost 5 bases, with 16 bases spanning the gap. CDR3 sequence: CASSLRAGVVDEQYF. The CDR3 DNA follows: TGTGCCAGCAGTTTAAGGGCAGGGGTAGTAGACGAGCAGTACTTC.

This clonotype has more than one count but fewer than ten. V gene TRBV5-6 combines with J gene TRBJ2-3; D is unclear. Looked up from germline, CDR1 is SGHDT and CDR2 is YYEEEE. CDR3 length: 16 residues. Trimming pared 4 bases from V and 2 bases from J, leaving 17 bases between. CDR3 in DNA: TGTGCCAGCAGCCGCACCCCGACACTCCACACAGATACGCAGTATTTT. Translating gives CASSRTPTLHTDTQYF. Full variable domain (remainder filled in from reference TRBV5-6 and TRBJ2-3): DAGVTQSPTHLIKTRGQQVTLRCSPKSGHDTVSWYQQALGQGPQFIFQYYEEEERQRGNFPDRFSGHQFPNYSSELNVNALLLGDSALYLCASSRTPTLHTDTQYFGPGTRLTVL.

This clonotype showed up many times. The CDR3 spells CASSPTDTQYF. Written as DNA, the CDR3 is TGTGCCAGCAGCCCCACAGATACGCAGTATTTT. The chain employs TRBV7-9 and TRBJ2-3; unclear D gene. The CDR3 loop spans 11 amino acids. V lost 5 bases, J lost 2 bases, and 2 bases lay in between. Per the germline V gene, CDR1 is SEHNR and CDR2 is FQNEAQ (reference sequence).

The rearrangement joins TRBV6-6 to TRBJ2-3, with 8 bases identical to TRBD2. Losses at the gene ends were 0 bases for V and 6 bases for J; bases not matched to a gene: 11. The CDR3 spans 17 residues. Germline-derived CDR1 and CDR2 are MNHNY and SVGAGI (reference sequence). CDR3 amino acids: CASSYSGRREVGDTQYF. The DNA of the CDR3 is TGTGCCAGCAGTTACTCCGGGAGGCGGGAGGTCGGGGATACGCAGTATTTT.

The chain couples TRBV6-2 or TRBV6-3 to TRBJ2-7; TRBD2 might be the D (5 bases). The CDR3 has 12 amino acids. CDR1 is MNHEY, CDR2 SVGEGT, per germline. The V end lost 2 bases, the J end lost 6 bases, and 8 bases lay between the germline ends. The CDR3 loop is CASSYGGGEQYF. Written as DNA, the CDR3 is TGTGCCAGCAGTTACGGAGGAGGCGAGCAGTACTTC.

Only a few counts were recorded for this clonotype. CDR3 sequence: CASSHVGGYPYNEQFF. The CDR3, as DNA: TGCGCCAGCAGCCACGTGGGGGGCTACCCATACAATGAGCAGTTCTTC. The chain combines TRBV5-1 with TRBJ2-1; D may match TRBD1 or TRBD2 (6 bases each). Looked up from germline, CDR1 is SGHRS and CDR2 is YFSETQ. V was shortened by 4 bases and J by 4 bases, with 18 bases between the two germline ends. This CDR3 has 16 amino acids.

The chain joins TRBV7-2 to TRBJ2-3; no reliable D call. The CDR3 has 13 amino acids. Germline CDR1 reads SGHTA; CDR2 reads FQGNSA. Trimming cost V 2 bases and J 5 bases, with 8 bases left between them. The CDR3 DNA reads as TGTGCCAGCAGCTTAATCACTGAAGATACGCAGTATTTT. Protein: CASSLITEDTQYF.

This clonotype was seen a few times. A much larger clone lies a single base off, so this may be a read error. The V call is TRBV7-9, the J call TRBJ1-6; D gene unclear. The CDR3 is 15 amino acids. Germline CDR1 is SEHNR and CDR2 is FQNEAQ (reference sequence). This chain's CDR3 is CASSPGTGYNPPLHF. The DNA for the CDR3 is TGTGCCAGCAGCCCGGGAACCGGTTATAATCCACCCCTCCACTTT.

This chain links TRBV7-2 with TRBJ1-4; tentative D call: TRBD1 (5 bases). The CDR3 totals 14 residues. Trimming stripped 2 bases from V and 7 bases from J, with 11 bases between. Germline V CDR1 and CDR2: SGHTA, FQGNSA. The CDR3 DNA reads as TGTGCCAGCAGCTTATTCCAGGGCGGTGAAAAACTGTTTTTT. Its translation is CASSLFQGGEKLFF.

The V call is TRBV6-5, the J call TRBJ2-3, with D possibly matching TRBD1 (5 bases). Looked up from germline, CDR1 is MNHEY and CDR2 is SVGAGI. The CDR3 consists of 14 residues. Trimming shortened V by 0 bases and J by 9 bases, and 13 bases separated the two germline ends. CDR3 protein: CASSYSLDSTTQYF. CDR3 nucleotides: TGTGCCAGCAGTTACTCCCTTGACAGTACGACGCAGTATTTT.

Many counts were recorded for this clonotype. The J gene is TRBJ1-5, the V gene TRBV21-1. TRBV21-1 is a recognized pseudogene. The CDR3 loop spans 17 amino acids. CDR3 bases: TGTGCCAGCCCCAGGGCCCGGGGGGCTGTTGGCAATCAGCCCCAGCATTTT. Amino acid sequence: CASPRARGAVGNQPQHF.